The 13 T cell receptor beta chains reported below all come from one sample, sequenced in a study of blood T cell repertoires in COVID-19 (dated by TCRdb to between 2020 and 2021). The library was produced with the immunoSEQ multiplex PCR assay. TCRdb obtained this table from immuneACCESS and retained in-frame rearrangements with V and J assigned. These tables miss some clones; where compared with another copy, unresolved V genes account for less than half of the shortfall, and the remainder is unexplained. A total of about 140,000 clones appear in this sample, 84% of them only once. The ten largest clones add up to about 3.7% of the sample. The sample taken for sequencing was PBMCs or T cells enriched from blood (not recorded which). These receptors came from a woman aged 45 to 65 with acute COVID-19.

This rearrangement joins TRBV6-2 or TRBV6-3 to TRBJ2-7; D might be TRBD1 (5 bases). CDR3 length equals 17 residues. The germline V gene has CDR1 MNHEY and CDR2 SVGEGT. The V end was cut by 2 bases, the J end by 5 bases, with 22 bases between. The CDR3 nucleotides read TGTGCCAGCAGTTACAGTAGGACAACAATGGGTCGGGACGAGCAGTACTTC. It is translated as CASSYSRTTMGRDEQYF.

In this sample, this clone turned up once. The rearrangement uses TRBV4-1 and TRBJ1-4, with D perhaps matching TRBD1 (6 bases). There are 17 residues in the CDR3. Per the germline V gene, CDR1 is MGHRA and CDR2 is YSYEKL. Trimming cost V 0 bases and J 7 bases, with 18 bases left between them. In nucleotides, the CDR3 is TGCGCCAGCAGCCAAGAAGAGGAGCGGGGGCGGAGTGAAAAACTGTTTTTT. Protein: CASSQEEERGRSEKLFF.

This rearrangement joins TRBV4-1 to TRBJ2-1, with 7 positions matching TRBD2. Looked up from germline, CDR1 is MGHRA and CDR2 is YSYEKL. CDR3 length: 16 amino acids. The J segment lost 6 bases and the V segment lost 0 bases, leaving 8 bases of the junction unmatched. In DNA form, the CDR3 reads TGCGCCAGCAGCCAAGATTTACGGACTAGGGGCAATGAGCAGTTCTTC. Residues: CASSQDLRTRGNEQFF.

The chain couples TRBV13 to TRBJ2-7; possible D gene TRBD2, 6 bases. The V gene's germline CDR1 is PRHDT and CDR2 FYEKMQ (reference sequence). This CDR3 spans 15 amino acids. V dropped 4 bases and J dropped 7 bases, with 20 bases sitting between them. The CDR3, as DNA: TGTGCCAGCAGCTCTTACGGGACTCGGGTGGGAGAGCAGTACTTC. Translating it yields CASSSYGTRVGEQYF.

V and J are TRBV24-1 and TRBJ2-3, with D perhaps TRBD2 (5 bases). Trimming removed 1 base from V and 2 bases from J, with 9 bases in between. The CDR3 runs 15 residues. Looked up from germline, CDR1 is KGHDR and CDR2 is SFDVKD. The CDR3 coding sequence is TGTGCCACCAGTGATTTCGTGAGGGACACAGATACGCAGTATTTT. It specifies CATSDFVRDTDTQYF.

This rearrangement joins TRBV9 to TRBJ2-6, with D uncertain. From germline, CDR1 is SGDLS and CDR2 YYNGEE. This CDR3 comprises 16 residues. V was clipped by 3 bases and J by 0 bases, with 10 bases between them. CDR3: CASSAQMNSGANVLTF. In nucleotides, the CDR3 is TGTGCCAGCAGCGCTCAGATGAACTCTGGGGCCAACGTCCTGACTTTC.

The genes are TRBV19 and TRBJ1-5; a possible D gene is TRBD1 (5 bases). Deletions cut 7 bases from V and 0 bases from J, with 13 bases between. CDR1 and CDR2 (germline): LNHDA, SQIVND (reference sequence). This CDR3 spans 15 amino acids. The CDR3, as DNA: TGTGCCAGTACCTTGACAGATTATAGCAATCAGCCCCAGCATTTT. It yields the protein CASTLTDYSNQPQHF.

The chain joins TRBV2 to TRBJ1-1; no reliable D call. This CDR3 is 13 amino acids long. V was clipped by 3 bases and J by 5 bases, with 10 bases between them. CDR1 is SNHLY and CDR2 is FYNNEI in the germline V gene. The CDR3 region has the DNA TGTGCCAGCAGTGACGAGGTGAGGACTGAAGCTTTCTTT. Amino acid sequence: CASSDEVRTEAFF.

This rearrangement joins TRBV4-1 to TRBJ2-1; 9 nucleotides line up with TRBD2. CDR1 is MGHRA, CDR2 YSYEKL, per germline. The CDR3 contains 15 residues. The trim removed 4 bases at V and 2 bases at J, leaving 3 bases unmatched. This chain's CDR3 is CASSLSSGTYNEQFF. The CDR3 DNA follows: TGCGCCAGCAGCCTATCTAGCGGGACCTACAATGAGCAGTTCTTC.

The chain employs TRBV11-3 and TRBJ2-1; 13 nucleotides align to TRBD2. Trimming removed 4 bases from V and 2 bases from J; junction bases left unmatched: 2. In germline, CDR1 is SGHNT, CDR2 YENEEA. This CDR3 spans 16 amino acids. CDR3 residues: CASSSGLAGTYNEQFF. In nucleotides, the CDR3 is TGTGCCAGCAGCTCGGGACTAGCGGGAACCTACAATGAGCAGTTCTTC.

This chain joins TRBV18 and TRBJ2-1; 7 bases align to TRBD1. CDR3 length equals 15 residues. Germline V gene sequence: CDR1 KGHSH, CDR2 LQKENI. Trimming removed 1 base from V and 5 bases from J; junction bases left unmatched: 5. The CDR3 nucleotides are TGTGCCAGCTCACCACTCGACAGGGAGAACAATGAGCAGTTCTTC. It codes for CASSPLDRENNEQFF.

Turning to this clone: The sample carries other DNA sequences with the same CDR3. The V call is TRBV19, the J call TRBJ1-1; D is uncertain. In germline, CDR1 is LNHDA, CDR2 SQIVND (reference sequence). Trimming stripped 4 bases from V and 0 bases from J, with 6 bases between. The CDR3 contains 13 residues. CDR3 nucleotides: TGTGCCAGTAGTAATACAGTGAACACTGAAGCTTTCTTT. It translates to CASSNTVNTEAFF. The entire variable domain, with the rest obtained from reference TRBV19 and TRBJ1-1, is as follows: DGGITQSPKYLFRKEGQNVTLSCEQNLNHDAMYWYRQDPGQGLRLIYYSQIVNDFQKGDIAEGYSVSREKKESFPLTVTSAQKNPTAFYLCASSNTVNTEAFFGQGTRLTVV.

V and J are TRBV4-3 and TRBJ1-4, with D unclear. Trimming left V 7 bases short and J 1 base short, with 16 bases between. The CDR3 is 16 amino acids. The germline CDR1 and CDR2 sequences are LGHNA and YSLEER. Written as DNA, the CDR3 is TGCGCCAGCAAAAGACCCTCAGCGGTAACTAATGAAAAACTGTTTTTT. Its translation is CASKRPSAVTNEKLFF.